This T cell receptor beta chain stems from a study of T cell responses to AZD1222 COVID-19 vaccine. Study as a whole: Combined were second doses at about 4 or about 12 weeks. General study results and limits: Baseline seropositives among AZD1222 recipients totaled only 5 to 7. The donor group comprised mostly white British people and more females; the analysis possibly underestimated clonal diversity. None of the repertoires were sampled until the peak T cell response had passed.

Libraries were prepared by immunoSEQ multiplex PCR; TCRdb keeps only in-frame clonotypes and omits some of them. This table holds roughly 180,000 clones, about 91% found once. Notes on this clone: Its antigen is undetermined.

The material was peripheral blood, obtained on day 0 of AZD1222 vaccination. This clonotype was obtained from an adult in good health.

CDR3 DNA: TGTGCCAGCAGCACCCGGGACAAGCCGGTCGAGACCCAGTACTTC. The encoded protein is CASSTRDKPVETQYF. The chain uses TRBV5-4 and TRBJ2-5, with D maybe TRBD1 (6 bases). V lost 4 bases, J lost 5 bases, and 18 bases lay in between. The CDR3 totals 15 residues. CDR1 and CDR2 from the germline V gene are SGHNT and YYREEE (reference sequence).